These 19 T cell receptor beta chains were sequenced from one sample in a study of shared clonotypes between healthy human individuals. TCRdb's table, derived via immunoSEQ multiplex PCR, lists solely in-frame clones and lacks some. The table lists about 2.4 million clones, approximately 94% of them singletons. The sequenced sample consisted of naive CD4+ T cells sorted from blood. Subset described: CD45RA+ positively selected. All receptors derive from a man in his late teens or twenties in good health.

Concerning this clone itself: The sample contains more than one DNA sequence encoding this CDR3. The CDR3 coding sequence is TGCGCCAGCAGCTTGGGCGGGACAGACGCTGGAAACACCATATATTTT. The encoded protein is CASSLGGTDAGNTIYF. The rearrangement joins TRBV5-1 to TRBJ1-3, with TRBD1 identical over 7 bases. The CDR3 is made up of 16 amino acids. The germline V gene encodes CDR1 SGHRS and CDR2 YFSETQ. V gave up 0 bases and J gave up 2 bases; unmatched junction bases: 5.

The chain has TRBV7-2 and TRBJ2-3; 7 nucleotides agree with TRBD2. V was pared by 4 bases and J by 1 base, with 8 bases of the junction left unmatched. The CDR3 contains 16 residues. Germline V gene sequence: CDR1 SGHTA, CDR2 FQGNSA. The CDR3 region is CASSYQPGGGTDTQYF. The CDR3 DNA reads as TGTGCCAGCAGCTACCAGCCGGGAGGAGGCACAGATACGCAGTATTTT.

This clone was detected only once. J is TRBJ2-1 and V is TRBV5-1, with D perhaps assigned TRBD1 or TRBD2 (6 bases each). The CDR3 runs 16 residues. The V and J ends lost 0 bases and 8 bases respectively, with 18 bases between them. The germline V gene encodes CDR1 SGHRS and CDR2 YFSETQ. The CDR3 DNA reads TGCGCCAGCAGCTTGGAGGGGGGCGTAGGGAAGGATGAGCAGTTCTTC. Translating gives CASSLEGGVGKDEQFF.

The genes are TRBV4-3 and TRBJ2-3, with D hard to call. Germline V gene data show CDR1 as LGHNA and CDR2 as YSLEER. The length of the CDR3 is 15 residues. V lost 0 bases, J lost 1 base, and 8 bases lay in between. CDR3: CASSQERWGTDTQYF. The CDR3 DNA sequence: TGCGCCAGCAGCCAAGAACGGTGGGGCACAGATACGCAGTATTTT.

A word on this clone: In the same sample, other DNA sequences code for this CDR3. The gene calls are TRBV28 and TRBJ2-3; D uncertain. The CDR3 length is 13 residues. The germline gives CDR1 MDHEN, CDR2 SYDVKM. Between the trimmed V and J ends, which lost 5 bases and 3 bases, there was a span of 9 bases. The CDR3 coding sequence is TGTGCCAGCAGTCCCAGACCTACAGATACGCAGTATTTT. It codes for CASSPRPTDTQYF.

The rearrangement joins TRBV5-5 to TRBJ2-6; D is uncertain. CDR1 SGHKS and CDR2 YYEKEE come from the germline V gene (reference sequence). Between the trimmed V and J ends, which lost 1 base and 0 bases, there was a span of 8 bases. The CDR3 loop spans 16 amino acids. DNA of the CDR3: TGTGCCAGCAGCTTGTTGGTGGTCTCTGGGGCCAACGTCCTGACTTTC. Amino acid sequence: CASSLLVVSGANVLTF.

V usage is TRBV15 and J usage is TRBJ2-7; 13 positions match TRBD2. Trimming took 3 bases from V and 0 from J; bases not matched to a gene: 17. The CDR3 totals 21 residues. CDR1 and CDR2 from the germline V gene are LNHNV and YYDKDF (reference sequence). This chain's CDR3 is CATSSPTGRTSGSASSYEQYF. The CDR3 nucleotides are TGTGCCACCAGCAGCCCAACAGGACGGACTAGCGGGAGCGCCAGCTCCTACGAGCAGTACTTC.

The chain uses TRBV12-5 and TRBJ2-2; TRBD1 matches 10 bases. The CDR3 sequence is 17 residues long. The junction had 4 bases not matched to a gene; V was cut back by 0 bases and J by 3 bases. The germline gives CDR1 LGHNT, CDR2 FRNRAP. The CDR3 DNA sequence: TGTGCTAGTGGTTTGGTACTCGGGACAGGGGACACCGGGGAGCTGTTTTTT. This sequence encodes CASGLVLGTGDTGELFF.

J is TRBJ1-4 and V is TRBV25-1; D not resolved. Germline CDR1 and CDR2: MGHDK and SYGVNS. Trimming stripped 4 bases from V and 7 bases from J, with 16 bases between. This CDR3 is 15 amino acids long. The CDR3 region is CASSGAWGRGEKLFF. The CDR3 DNA sequence: TGTGCCAGCAGTGGCGCATGGGGTCGTGGTGAAAAACTGTTTTTT.

This chain connects TRBV11-2 to TRBJ1-3, with no clear D. Germline CDR1 and CDR2: SGHAT and FQNNGV. This CDR3 spans 15 amino acids. V gave up 1 base and J gave up 0 bases, with 7 bases separating them. The CDR3 DNA is TGTGCCAGCAGCTTAGGGCAGGTCTCTGGAAACACCATATATTTT. It yields the protein CASSLGQVSGNTIYF.

V gene TRBV5-1 combines with J gene TRBJ2-2; 8 nucleotides agree with TRBD1. CDR1 SGHRS and CDR2 YFSETQ come from the germline V gene. The CDR3 is 15 residues long. After removal of 4 bases from V and 0 bases from J, the junction contained 2 bases not matched to a gene. CDR3 loop: CASSQDRANTGELFF. DNA for the CDR3: TGCGCCAGCAGCCAGGACAGGGCGAACACCGGGGAGCTGTTTTTT.

This chain links TRBV28 with TRBJ2-7; D perhaps matches TRBD2 (6 bases). CDR1 is MDHEN, CDR2 SYDVKM, per germline. Deletions cut 8 bases from V and 1 base from J, with 21 bases between. CDR3 size: 16 residues. The CDR3: CASLPRGRGDSYEQYF. DNA for the CDR3: TGTGCCAGCCTTCCGAGAGGGCGGGGTGATTCCTACGAGCAGTACTTC.

This clone was observed once. The rearrangement joins TRBV18 to TRBJ1-1, with a weak D call TRBD1 (5 bases). The CDR3 covers 15 residues. Trimming left V 8 bases short and J 1 base short, with 17 bases between. CDR1 is KGHSH and CDR2 is LQKENI in the germline V gene. CDR3 coding DNA: TGTGCCAGCCGAGGAGGTGGGACGGGGAACACTGAAGCTTTCTTT. Translation gives CASRGGGTGNTEAFF.

The genes are TRBV6-4 and TRBJ2-5, with D unclear. Trimming pared 3 bases from V and 7 bases from J, leaving 12 bases between. This CDR3 is 13 amino acids long. Per germline, CDR1 MRHNA and CDR2 SNTAGT. This chain's CDR3 is CASSEGRETTQYF. DNA of the CDR3: TGTGCCAGCAGTGAAGGTCGTGAGACGACCCAGTACTTC.

The chain carries TRBV13 and TRBJ2-5, with no clear D. Germline V lookup: CDR1 PRHDT, CDR2 FYEKMQ (reference sequence). This CDR3 contains 14 residues. Trimming took off 5 bases at V and 5 bases at J, with 15 bases between the two ends. CDR3 sequence (DNA): TGTGCCAGCAGCAAAAGGGCTAACATTGAGACCCAGTACTTC. Protein sequence: CASSKRANIETQYF.

The chain links TRBV19 to TRBJ1-1; 7 positions agree with TRBD1. The CDR3 is 16 residues long. CDR1 and CDR2 (germline): LNHDA, SQIVND (reference sequence). The V segment lost 3 bases and the J segment 4 bases; nucleotides outside the gene matches: 11. The CDR3 nucleotides are TGTGCCAGTAGTATCCACTCCGGGACAGTAATCACTGAAGCTTTCTTT. Translation: CASSIHSGTVITEAFF.

This sequence joins TRBV28 and TRBJ2-5, with D possibly called TRBD1 or TRBD2 (5 bases each). The CDR3 is 15 amino acids. Trimming left V 5 bases short and J 1 base short, with 14 bases between. Germline V CDR1 and CDR2: MDHEN, SYDVKM. The CDR3: CASSGGQVLQETQYF. DNA of the CDR3: TGTGCCAGCAGTGGGGGTCAGGTACTCCAAGAGACCCAGTACTTC.

This clone has only one observation. The chain is built from TRBV29-1 and TRBJ2-1; 12 bases are shared with TRBD2. The trim removed 3 bases at V and 12 bases at J, leaving 9 bases unmatched. CDR1 is SQVTM, CDR2 ANQGSEA, per germline. The CDR3 is 14 residues long. This CDR3 is CSVEELAGGIGQFF. The CDR3 nucleotides read TGCAGCGTTGAGGAACTAGCGGGAGGAATCGGGCAGTTCTTC.

The rearrangement joins TRBV30 to TRBJ2-1, with 13 bases matching TRBD2. Germline V gene sequence: CDR1 GTSNPN, CDR2 SVGIG (reference sequence). The CDR3 is made up of 16 amino acids. The J segment lost 4 bases and the V segment lost 2 bases, leaving 5 bases of the junction unmatched. The CDR3 here is CAWSSGTSGIYNEQFF. In DNA, the CDR3 is TGTGCCTGGAGTTCTGGGACTAGCGGGATTTACAATGAGCAGTTCTTC.